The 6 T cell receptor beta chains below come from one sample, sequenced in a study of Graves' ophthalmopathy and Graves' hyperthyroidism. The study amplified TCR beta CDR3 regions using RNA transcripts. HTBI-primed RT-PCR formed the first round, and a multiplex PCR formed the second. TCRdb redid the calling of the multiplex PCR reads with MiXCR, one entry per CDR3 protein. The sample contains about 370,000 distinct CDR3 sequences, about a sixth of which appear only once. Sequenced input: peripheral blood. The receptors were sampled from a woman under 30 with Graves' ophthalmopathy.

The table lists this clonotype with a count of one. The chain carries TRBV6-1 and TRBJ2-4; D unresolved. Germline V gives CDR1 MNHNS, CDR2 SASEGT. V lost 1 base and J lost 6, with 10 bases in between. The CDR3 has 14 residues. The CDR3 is CASSEGRSANIQYF. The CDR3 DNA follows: TGTGCCAGCAGTGAAGGAAGGTCGGCAAACATTCAGTACTTC.

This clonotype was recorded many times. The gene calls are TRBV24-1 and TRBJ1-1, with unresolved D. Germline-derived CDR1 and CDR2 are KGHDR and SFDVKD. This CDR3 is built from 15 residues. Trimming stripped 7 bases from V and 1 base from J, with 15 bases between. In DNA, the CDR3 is TGTGCCACCAGGGGAAGAGGTAACTCGAACACTGAAGCTTTCTTT. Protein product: CATRGRGNSNTEAFF.

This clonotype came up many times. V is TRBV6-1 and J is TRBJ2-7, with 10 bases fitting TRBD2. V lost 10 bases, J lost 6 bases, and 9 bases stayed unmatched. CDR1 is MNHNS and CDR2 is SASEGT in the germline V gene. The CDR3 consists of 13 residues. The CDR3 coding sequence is TGTGCCACCAAACTAGCGGGACCTGGCGAGCAGTACTTC. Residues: CATKLAGPGEQYF.

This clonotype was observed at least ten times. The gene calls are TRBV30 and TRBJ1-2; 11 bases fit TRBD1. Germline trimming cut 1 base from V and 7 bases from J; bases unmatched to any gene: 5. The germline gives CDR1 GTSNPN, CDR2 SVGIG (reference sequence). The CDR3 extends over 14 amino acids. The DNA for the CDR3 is TGTGCCTGGAGTGCGGACAGGGGGCTAGGTGGCTACACCTTC. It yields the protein CAWSADRGLGGYTF. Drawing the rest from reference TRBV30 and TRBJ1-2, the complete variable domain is SQTIHQWPATLVQPVGSPLSLECTVEGTSNPNLYWYRQAAGRGLQLLFYSVGIGQISSEVPQNLSASRPQDRQFILSSKKLLLSDSGFYLCAWSADRGLGGYTFGSGTRLTVV.

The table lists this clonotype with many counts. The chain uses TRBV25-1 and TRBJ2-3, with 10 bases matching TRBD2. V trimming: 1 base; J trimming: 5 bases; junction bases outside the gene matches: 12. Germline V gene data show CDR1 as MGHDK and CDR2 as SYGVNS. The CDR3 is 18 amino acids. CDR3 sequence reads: CASSEWEGTSGKVDTQYF. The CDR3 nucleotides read TGTGCCAGCAGTGAATGGGAGGGTACTAGCGGGAAAGTAGATACGCAGTATTTT.

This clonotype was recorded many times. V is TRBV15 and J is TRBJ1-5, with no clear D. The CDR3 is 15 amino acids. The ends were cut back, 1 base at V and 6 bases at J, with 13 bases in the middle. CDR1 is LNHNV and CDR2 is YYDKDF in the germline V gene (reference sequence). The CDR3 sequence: CATSRGKGGPQPQHF. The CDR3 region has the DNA TGTGCCACCAGCAGAGGGAAGGGCGGTCCTCAGCCCCAGCATTTT.